This T cell receptor (beta chain) was observed in a study of CXCR3-negative and CXCR3-positive naive CD8 T cells. Each TRB cDNA library was prepared by 5' RACE (with UMI labels). TCRdb re-called the 5' RACE reads, yielding one record per CDR3 amino acid sequence without DNA. The listing contains tens of thousands of distinct CDR3 sequences. General study findings and limits: Naive cells with CXCR3 showed TRB CDR3s that were more hydrophobic than those in CXCR3-negative naive cells.

The naive CD8+ gate required CD45RO-CCR7+CD27+CD95- phenotype. The CDR3 consists of 17 residues. Germline V lookup: CDR1 SGHVS, CDR2 FQNEAQ. Worth noting for this clonotype: Its matching antigen is unknown.

The origin of this receptor is a human donor in good health. Some clones in this sample may be carry-over from other donors' samples. The specimen sequenced was naive CXCR3+ CD8+ T cells from blood. Described subset: CD45RO-CCR7+CD27+CD95- naive CD8+ T cells expressing CXCR3 (TNR3+). J is TRBJ2-3 and V is TRBV7-8; the D call from TCRdb, TRBD2, cannot be confirmed without DNA. Here the CDR3 reads CASSPLRERLSTDTQYF.